This T cell receptor beta chain came from a study of shared clonotypes between healthy human individuals. Running of the assay took place at deep level. For every subset, genomic DNA was evenly distributed across several immunoSEQ plates. In the study's own analysis: For the immunoSEQ data, sequences were junction-only without quality scores, so filtering differed. Assay: immunoSEQ multiplex PCR; the TCRdb copy retains only in-frame clones and omits some. The V and J calls and the clone size are those of that table, but D and trimming were determined from the DNA. The sample includes about 1 million clones, approximately 80% of them seen just once. The CDR3 runs 14 residues. With 5 bases removed from V and 0 bases from J, the gap between germline ends came to 8 bases. CDR1 and CDR2 (germline): SNHLY, FYNNEI. Splitting the CD4+ cells yielded a CD45RA+ naive subset and a CD45RA-negative memory subset.

Input material: memory CD4+ T cells from PBMCs. The subset is: CD45RA-negative fraction. The chain employs TRBV2 and TRBJ1-5; D is unclear. The receptor comes from a man younger than 35 in good health. Some clones in this sample may be carry-over from other donors' samples. The CDR3 protein is CASSYTDSNQPQHF. The CDR3 DNA reads TGTGCCAGCAGTTATACGGATAGCAATCAGCCCCAGCATTTT.